This TCR beta chain is drawn from a study of CD8+ T cells in alopecia areata. Study-wide results and caveats: Affected scalp, especially in alopecia totalis/universalis, had a higher clonality than normal scalp did. Possibly because of HLA-related factors, TCR sharing was less clear across patients than in mice.

Sequencing relied on a cDNA template that was reverse transcribed from extracted RNA. The assay was immunoSEQ multiplex PCR, and TCRdb's table has in-frame clones only and misses some. The table lists 150,000 or so clones, 50% to 65% of them singletons. Turning to this clone: Antigen: not known.

This CDR3 has 15 residues. In germline, CDR1 is SQVTM, CDR2 ANQGSEA. V lost 6 bases to trimming and J lost 1 base; unmatched junction nucleotides: 8. The source of this sequence is a human donor in good health. The rearrangement joins TRBV29-1 to TRBJ2-3, with 9 bases aligning to TRBD2. What was sequenced was CD4+ T cells sorted from blood. This CDR3 reads CSVEFLAGRTDTQYF. CDR3 bases: TGCAGCGTCGAATTCCTAGCGGGGCGCACAGATACGCAGTATTTT.